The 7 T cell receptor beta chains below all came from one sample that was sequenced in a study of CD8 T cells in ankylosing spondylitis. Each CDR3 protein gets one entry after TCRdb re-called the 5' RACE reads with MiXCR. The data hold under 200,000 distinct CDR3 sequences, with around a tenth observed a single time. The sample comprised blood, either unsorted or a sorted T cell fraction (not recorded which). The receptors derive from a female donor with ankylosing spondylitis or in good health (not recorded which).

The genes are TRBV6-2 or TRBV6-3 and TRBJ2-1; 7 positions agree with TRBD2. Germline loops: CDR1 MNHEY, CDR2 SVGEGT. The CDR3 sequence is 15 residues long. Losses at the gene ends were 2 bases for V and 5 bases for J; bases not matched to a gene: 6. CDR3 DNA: TGTGCCAGCAGTTACATGAGCGGGGCGAACAATGAGCAGTTCTTC. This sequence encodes CASSYMSGANNEQFF.

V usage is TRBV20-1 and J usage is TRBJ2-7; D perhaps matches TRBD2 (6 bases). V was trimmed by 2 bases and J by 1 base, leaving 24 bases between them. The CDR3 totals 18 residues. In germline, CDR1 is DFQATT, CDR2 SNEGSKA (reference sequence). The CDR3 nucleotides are TGCAGTGCTAGACCCGGAGGGGTTCAAATAGCGCCATCCTACGAGCAGTACTTC. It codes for CSARPGGVQIAPSYEQYF.

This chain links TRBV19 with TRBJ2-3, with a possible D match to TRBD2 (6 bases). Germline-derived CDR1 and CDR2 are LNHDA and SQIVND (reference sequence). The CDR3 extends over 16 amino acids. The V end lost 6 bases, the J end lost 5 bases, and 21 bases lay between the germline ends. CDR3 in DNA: TGTGCCAGTAGCAGAGCCTCGGGGGAGTTCAGAGATACGCAGTATTTT. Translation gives CASSRASGEFRDTQYF. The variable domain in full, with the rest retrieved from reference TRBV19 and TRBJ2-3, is DGGITQSPKYLFRKEGQNVTLSCEQNLNHDAMYWYRQDPGQGLRLIYYSQIVNDFQKGDIAEGYSVSREKKESFPLTVTSAQKNPTAFYLCASSRASGEFRDTQYFGPGTRLTVL.

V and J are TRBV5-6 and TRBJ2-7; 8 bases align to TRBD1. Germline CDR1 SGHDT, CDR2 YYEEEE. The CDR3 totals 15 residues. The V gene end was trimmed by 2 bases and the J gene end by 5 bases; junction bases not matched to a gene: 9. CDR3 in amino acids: CASSLLSRGLNEQYF. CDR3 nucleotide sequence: TGTGCCAGCAGCTTATTGTCCAGGGGGCTGAACGAGCAGTACTTC.

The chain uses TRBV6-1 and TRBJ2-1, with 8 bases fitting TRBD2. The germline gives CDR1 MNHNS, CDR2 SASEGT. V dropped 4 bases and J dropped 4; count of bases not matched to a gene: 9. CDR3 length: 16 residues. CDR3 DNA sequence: TGTGCCAGCAGTGGGACTACTAGCGGACTATACAATGAGCAGTTCTTC. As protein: CASSGTTSGLYNEQFF.

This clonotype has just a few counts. CDR3 bases: TGTGCCAGCAGCTACCCCTTAGGGACCGGGGCCAACGTCCTGACTTTC. Encoded protein: CASSYPLGTGANVLTF. The V call is TRBV7-9, the J call TRBJ2-6; D may match TRBD1 or TRBD2 (5 bases each). Germline V CDR1 and CDR2: SEHNR, FQNEAQ (reference sequence). The germline V and J ends were trimmed by 4 bases and 4 bases, with 14 bases remaining between them. This CDR3 is 16 amino acids long.

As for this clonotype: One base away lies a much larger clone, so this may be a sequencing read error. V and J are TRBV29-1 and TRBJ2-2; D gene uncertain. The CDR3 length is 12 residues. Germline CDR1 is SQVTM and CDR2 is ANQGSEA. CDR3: CGVYGNTGELFF. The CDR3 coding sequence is TGCGGCGTTTATGGGAACACCGGGGAGCTGTTTTTT.